The 5 T cell receptor beta chains reported below all come from one sample, sequenced in a study of blood T cell repertoires in COVID-19. The assay was immunoSEQ multiplex PCR, and TCRdb's table has in-frame clones only and misses some. The sample has about 81,000 clones, about 95% seen once. Material for sequencing was peripheral blood. These receptor sequences come from a human donor with active COVID-19. The donor label of this sample is uncertain.

This clone came up once. The chain uses TRBV19 and TRBJ1-5; 9 bases align to TRBD1. Germline V gene lookup returns CDR1 LNHDA and CDR2 SQIVND (reference sequence). The CDR3 contains 16 residues. The J segment lost 3 bases and the V segment lost 4 bases, leaving 7 bases of the junction unmatched. The CDR3 DNA follows: TGTGCCAGTAGTACGACGGGACAGGGCTTCAATCAGCCCCAGCATTTT. Amino acid sequence: CASSTTGQGFNQPQHF.

The chain carries TRBV11-3 and TRBJ1-2; D unclear. This CDR3 region has 14 residues. Germline CDR1 reads SGHNT; CDR2 reads YENEEA. V was clipped by 5 bases and J by 8 bases, with 18 bases between them. CDR3: CASSPYSGEGGYTF. CDR3 DNA: TGTGCCAGCAGCCCTTATAGCGGGGAAGGGGGCTACACCTTC.

This chain uses TRBV28 with TRBJ1-2; 7 bases agree with TRBD1. Germline V gene data show CDR1 as MDHEN and CDR2 as SYDVKM. The CDR3 runs 16 residues. The V and J ends lost 4 bases and 4 bases, in that order; junction bases with no gene match: 12. The CDR3 region is CASSSTGVGTVYGYTF. DNA of the CDR3: TGTGCCAGCAGTTCTACAGGGGTGGGCACCGTCTATGGCTACACCTTC.

The V call is TRBV7-9, the J call TRBJ1-4; D may be TRBD1 (6 bases). The V end lost 5 bases, the J end lost 6 bases, and 16 bases lay between the germline ends. Germline V lookup: CDR1 SEHNR, CDR2 FQNEAQ (reference sequence). This CDR3 region has 15 residues. CDR3 DNA sequence: TGTGCCAGCAGCCCAGCAGGGGCTCTGGATGAAAAACTGTTTTTT. Its protein product is CASSPAGALDEKLFF. The whole variable domain, filled in from reference TRBV7-9 and TRBJ1-4, reads DTGVSQNPRHKITKRGQNVTFRCDPISEHNRLYWYRQTLGQGPEFLTYFQNEAQLEKSRLLSDRFSAERPKGSFSTLEIQRTEQGDSAMYLCASSPAGALDEKLFFGSGTQLSVL.

This clone was detected only once. The V and J genes are TRBV18 and TRBJ2-7; 7 bases are shared with TRBD1. Germline trimming cut 1 base from V and 3 bases from J; bases unmatched to any gene: 6. Germline CDR1 KGHSH, CDR2 LQKENI. The CDR3 covers 15 residues. CDR3 amino acids: CASSPQDRFLYEQYF. The CDR3 DNA is TGTGCCAGCTCACCACAGGACAGGTTTCTCTACGAGCAGTACTTC.